Described below is a single T cell receptor beta chain sequence and its context. The data belong to a study of metastatic and nonmetastatic thyroid tumors. Turning to the study itself: A comparison of repertoires was made across blood and tumor or nodule tissue from malignant and benign thyroid patients.

Germline loops: CDR1 MDHEN, CDR2 SYDVKM. The CDR3 has 13 amino acids. The germline V and J ends were trimmed by 6 bases and 0 bases, with 8 bases remaining between them. None of the patients had undergone any treatment ahead of thyroid surgery. Per the original data handling: Differences in CDR3 between clinicopathological groups were drawn on to build a classifier intended to discriminate distant-metastatic papillary thyroid cancer patients. TCRdb re-clonotyped the PCR reads through MiXCR. The V and J calls and clone size are TCRdb's, not the authors'. The sample has 30,000 to 40,000 clones, approximately 20% seen once.

The sample comprised blood. The J gene is TRBJ2-5, the V gene TRBV28, with a weak D call TRBD1 (6 bases). The origin of this receptor is a female donor with papillary thyroid cancer or a benign thyroid nodule (not recorded which). Some clones in this sample may be carry-over from other donors' samples. The CDR3 bases are TGTGCCAGCAGGAGGACAGACCAAGAGACCCAGTACTTC. The encoded protein is CASRRTDQETQYF.